A single sample gave rise to the 23 T cell receptor beta chains below, sequenced in a study of cytomegalovirus exposure and HLA in healthy donors. In the PCR, 60 Vbeta and 13 Jbeta primers were used. Assay: immunoSEQ multiplex PCR; the TCRdb copy retains only in-frame clones and omits some. The sample lists 200,000 or so clones; 84% were seen once. The sample taken for sequencing was PBMCs. The source of these receptors is a woman aged 45 to 65 in good health and CMV-seropositive.

The chain couples TRBV6-6 to TRBJ1-2; no clear D gene. CDR3 length: 15 residues. Germline V gene data show CDR1 as MNHNY and CDR2 as SVGAGI (reference sequence). Trimming shortened V by 0 bases and J by 2 bases, and 10 bases separated the two germline ends. The CDR3 region is CASSYSRTANYGYTF. The CDR3 DNA reads TGTGCCAGCAGTTACTCGAGGACTGCCAACTATGGCTACACCTTC.

The chain combines TRBV6-1 with TRBJ1-1, with TRBD1 matching 8 bases. CDR3 size: 15 residues. With 5 bases clipped from V and 5 bases from J, the junction kept 10 bases outside the gene matches. Germline V gives CDR1 MNHNS, CDR2 SASEGT. The CDR3 sequence is CASSMTGARYTEAFF. In DNA form, the CDR3 reads TGTGCCAGCAGTATGACAGGGGCTAGGTATACTGAAGCTTTCTTT.

The genes are TRBV7-8 and TRBJ1-2; 11 nucleotides align to TRBD1. V lost 0 bases to trimming and J lost 7 bases; unmatched junction nucleotides: 7. CDR3 length equals 16 residues. Germline V gives CDR1 SGHVS, CDR2 FQNEAQ. Written as DNA, the CDR3 is TGTGCCAGCAGCTTAGCCTCTCGGGGACAGGGGGGTGGCTACACCTTC. It translates to CASSLASRGQGGGYTF.

This chain connects TRBV28 to TRBJ2-7, with D possibly being TRBD1 (6 bases). Trimming took 5 bases from V and 2 from J, leaving 10 bases between them. The CDR3 runs 13 residues. Germline-derived CDR1 and CDR2 are MDHEN and SYDVKM. This CDR3 is CASSPGVPYEQYF. In DNA form, the CDR3 reads TGTGCCAGCAGTCCAGGGGTCCCCTACGAGCAGTACTTC. Drawing the rest from reference TRBV28 and TRBJ2-7, the complete variable domain is DVKVTQSSRYLVKRTGEKVFLECVQDMDHENMFWYRQDPGLGLRLIYFSYDVKMKEKGDIPEGYSVSREKKERFSLILESASTNQTSMYLCASSPGVPYEQYFGPGTRLTVT.

The chain links TRBV29-1 to TRBJ2-3; 9 nucleotides align to TRBD2. V was clipped by 4 bases and J by 0 bases; unmatched bases: 8. The CDR3 runs 16 residues. Germline lookup yields CDR1 SQVTM and CDR2 ANQGSEA. The CDR3 loop is CSVGYSGGYSTDTQYF. The CDR3 DNA follows: TGCAGCGTTGGTTACAGCGGGGGGTATAGCACAGATACGCAGTATTTT.

The gene calls are TRBV9 and TRBJ1-1, with 7 positions matching TRBD1. Trimming took 0 bases from V and 1 from J; bases not matched to a gene: 3. Germline values: CDR1 SGDLS, CDR2 YYNGEE. There are 15 residues in the CDR3. The CDR3 nucleotides read TGTGCCAGCAGCGTAGTCACAGGGGAGAACACTGAAGCTTTCTTT. Translation gives CASSVVTGENTEAFF.

The gene calls are TRBV5-4 and TRBJ2-1; 7 bases are shared with TRBD1. Trimming cost V 3 bases and J 5 bases; bases outside gene matches: 8. The length of the CDR3 is 15 residues. Germline V lookup: CDR1 SGHNT, CDR2 YYREEE (reference sequence). CDR3 residues: CASSSPGTAHNEQFF. For the CDR3, the DNA is TGTGCCAGCAGCTCACCCGGGACAGCACACAATGAGCAGTTCTTC.

This chain uses TRBV25-1 with TRBJ2-3; TRBD1 matches 10 bases. This CDR3 spans 16 amino acids. With V trimmed by 6 bases and J by 2 bases, 8 bases remained unmatched. CDR1 and CDR2 (germline): MGHDK, SYGVNS. CDR3 region: CASRGQGNLNTDTQYF. CDR3 nucleotide sequence: TGTGCCAGCAGGGGACAGGGGAATCTGAACACAGATACGCAGTATTTT.

The V gene is TRBV7-8, the J gene TRBJ2-5, with TRBD1 identical over 8 bases. The CDR3 spans 14 residues. The V segment lost 7 bases and the J segment 3 bases; nucleotides outside the gene matches: 7. Germline V gene sequence: CDR1 SGHVS, CDR2 FQNEAQ. The CDR3 DNA is TGTGCCAGCACCTACGGACAGGGAAAAGAGACCCAGTACTTC. Protein product: CASTYGQGKETQYF.

The J gene is TRBJ2-3, the V gene TRBV11-2, with TRBD2 matching over 11 bases. The CDR3 spans 15 residues. V gave up 5 bases and J gave up 8 bases; unmatched junction bases: 9. Germline-derived CDR1 and CDR2 are SGHAT and FQNNGV. The CDR3 here is CASSTSTSGVFTQYF. The CDR3 DNA sequence: TGTGCCAGCAGCACCTCGACTAGCGGGGTTTTTACGCAGTATTTT.

V is TRBV7-6 and J is TRBJ2-1; TRBD2 matches 10 bases. The CDR3 has 15 residues. The V and J ends lost 1 base and 9 bases, in that order; junction bases with no gene match: 6. Germline V gene data show CDR1 as SGHVS and CDR2 as FNYEAQ. DNA of the CDR3: TGTGCCAGCAGCTTAGGGCTAGCGGGGGAGGGTGAGCAGTTCTTC. The encoded protein is CASSLGLAGEGEQFF.

V usage is TRBV5-1 and J usage is TRBJ1-1, with 9 bases fitting TRBD1. Trimming at V came to 4 bases and at J to 4 bases, leaving 5 bases not matched to a gene. This CDR3 region has 14 residues. Looked up from germline, CDR1 is SGHRS and CDR2 is YFSETQ. CDR3 nucleotides: TGCGCCAGCAGCCGCGGACAGGGGCGCACTGAAGCTTTCTTT. Encoded protein: CASSRGQGRTEAFF.

This chain connects TRBV18 to TRBJ2-3; no clear D gene. Looked up from germline, CDR1 is KGHSH and CDR2 is LQKENI. Trimming removed 3 bases from V and 2 bases from J, with 9 bases in between. The CDR3 runs to 14 residues. This chain's CDR3 is CASSPIDNTDTQYF. CDR3 DNA: TGTGCCAGCTCACCTATAGACAACACAGATACGCAGTATTTT. The variable domain in full, completed from reference TRBV18 and TRBJ2-3, reads NAGVMQNPRHLVRRRGQEARLRCSPMKGHSHVYWYRQLPEEGLKFMVYLQKENIIDESGMPKERFSAEFPKEGPSILRIQQVVRGDSAAYFCASSPIDNTDTQYFGPGTRLTVL.

The chain combines TRBV18 with TRBJ1-3; TRBD1 matches at 9 bases. The V and J ends lost 6 bases and 4 bases, in that order; junction bases with no gene match: 4. The germline CDR1 and CDR2 sequences are KGHSH and LQKENI. This CDR3 contains 14 residues. In DNA, the CDR3 is TGTGCCAGCTCTACCGGGACAGGGGGAAACACCATATATTTT. It yields the protein CASSTGTGGNTIYF.

The rearrangement uses TRBV11-2 and TRBJ1-2; 7 nucleotides line up with TRBD1. CDR1 and CDR2 (germline): SGHAT, FQNNGV. CDR3 length: 16 amino acids. V shed 4 bases and J 5 bases; nucleotides not matched to a gene: 13. CDR3 in DNA: TGTGCCAGCAGCTCCAGACTCGTGAGGGACAGTTATGGCTACACCTTC. Its translation is CASSSRLVRDSYGYTF.

The genes are TRBV7-9 and TRBJ2-5, with 8 bases fitting TRBD2. CDR3 length: 15 amino acids. Germline CDR1 SEHNR, CDR2 FQNEAQ (reference sequence). V gave up 2 bases and J gave up 3 bases; unmatched junction bases: 5. As DNA, the CDR3 is TGTGCCAGCAGCTTAATCGGGGGGGAGGAAGAGACCCAGTACTTC. Translation: CASSLIGGEEETQYF.

J is TRBJ2-2 and V is TRBV5-4, with 12 nucleotides matching TRBD2. The CDR3 runs 17 residues. V shed 3 bases and J 3 bases; nucleotides not matched to a gene: 6. The germline V gene has CDR1 SGHNT and CDR2 YYREEE (reference sequence). DNA for the CDR3: TGTGCCAGCAGCTCGACTAGCGGGGGACTACACACCGGGGAGCTGTTTTTT. Its protein product is CASSSTSGGLHTGELFF.

This rearrangement joins TRBV9 to TRBJ1-6; tentative D call: TRBD1 (6 bases). The length of the CDR3 is 15 residues. Germline V lookup: CDR1 SGDLS, CDR2 YYNGEE. Trimming shortened V by 4 bases and J by 8 bases, and 16 bases separated the two germline ends. CDR3 DNA sequence: TGTGCCAGCAGCCCGACACAGGGTCTGGATTCACCCCTCCACTTT. Translated, it gives CASSPTQGLDSPLHF.

As to this clone: A much larger clonotype is one base distant, so this may be a read error. The chain recombines TRBV6-5 with TRBJ1-1; D remains ambiguous. This CDR3 has 13 residues. CDR1 and CDR2 from the germline V gene are MNHEY and SVGAGI. Trimming left V 7 bases short and J 0 bases short, with 9 bases between. CDR3: CASTPGMNTEAFF. Written as DNA, the CDR3 is TGTGCCAGCACCCCCGGTATGAACACTGAAGCTTTCTTT.

The rearrangement uses TRBV10-3 and TRBJ1-1; 7 nucleotides agree with TRBD1. The CDR3 consists of 15 residues. With V trimmed by 8 bases and J by 4 bases, 13 bases remained unmatched. Germline V gives CDR1 ENHRY, CDR2 SYGVKD. The CDR3 is CAIGDGGGVGTEAFF. The CDR3 nucleotides are TGTGCCATCGGAGACGGAGGGGGCGTCGGCACTGAAGCTTTCTTT.

CDR3 amino acids: CASGGGGSYEQYF. CDR3 coding DNA: TGTGCCAGCGGGGGGGGAGGGTCATACGAGCAGTACTTC. The chain uses TRBV9 and TRBJ2-7; 7 nucleotides align to TRBD2. J lost 4 bases, V lost 7 bases, and 8 bases had no gene match. Germline CDR1 SGDLS, CDR2 YYNGEE. The CDR3 runs to 13 residues.

The chain couples TRBV28 to TRBJ1-6; 7 bases match TRBD1. The CDR3 totals 14 residues. With 4 bases clipped from V and 7 bases from J, the junction kept 4 bases outside the gene matches. From germline, CDR1 is MDHEN and CDR2 SYDVKM. This CDR3 is CASSSDRLNSPLHF. CDR3 DNA sequence: TGTGCCAGCAGTTCGGACAGGCTGAATTCACCCCTCCACTTT.

Comments on this clone: Other DNA sequences of this sample code for an identical CDR3. The V gene is TRBV7-9, the J gene TRBJ1-1; 9 bases fit TRBD1. The CDR3 sequence is 14 residues long. V lost 5 bases to trimming and J lost 3 bases; unmatched junction nucleotides: 4. CDR1 and CDR2 from the germline V gene are SEHNR and FQNEAQ (reference sequence). The CDR3 is CASSLDRGDTEAFF. The CDR3 DNA is TGTGCCAGCAGCCTCGACAGGGGGGACACTGAAGCTTTCTTT.